This T cell receptor (beta chain) emerged from a study of HIV-infected children after antiretroviral therapy interruption. There are many counts of this clonotype. A 3' RACE protocol on RNA, with unique molecular identifiers, produced the TCR library. Each CDR3 protein is one row after TCRdb ran MiXCR on the 3' RACE reads. The repertoire has 70,000 to 90,000 distinct CDR3 sequences, under 8% of them found once; the top ten carry 1% to 1.3%. With 9 bases removed from V and 2 bases from J, the gap between germline ends came to 16 bases. The germline V gene has CDR1 MNHNS and CDR2 SASEGT. The CDR3 runs 14 residues. The sample's treatment: PENTA 11 planned treatment interruption arm or continuous ART arm.

The receptor was derived from a pool of human donors with HIV. The V and J genes are TRBV6-1 and TRBJ1-1, with no clear D. The starting material was CD45RA+ CD4+ T cells from PBMCs, pooled from several time points, obtained from a donor given antiretroviral therapy, either interrupted or continuous. As for subset: naive CD4+ CD45RA+ CD45RO- T cells. The CDR3 sequence: CASHPTVINTEAFF. The CDR3 DNA reads TGTGCCAGTCACCCCACAGTCATAAACACTGAAGCTTTCTTT.